These T cell receptor beta chains were read from a single sample in a study of PD-1 and CTLA-4 blockade in melanoma. TCRdb keeps only in-frame clones here, not all; method: immunoSEQ multiplex PCR. This sample yields under 13,000 clones, of which 82% are seen a single time; roughly 30% belongs to the top ten. The sample here was CD8+ T cells from peripheral blood, taken from a patient given anti-PD-1 treatment. Receptor source: a human donor with melanoma. The CDR3 runs from the conserved cysteine through the conserved F or W. The D gene is left open where the match is weak. Expanded clones are given a class, and other clones once, few, many or no size at all.

d_call	clone_size	v_call	j_call	cdr3_aa	cdr3_nt
NA	NA	TRBV5-1	TRBJ2-5	CASRTDKETQYF	TGCGCCAGCAGAACAGATAAAGAGACCCAGTACTTC
NA	NA	TRBV5-4	TRBJ2-1	CASSFDRNNEQFF	TGTGCCAGCAGCTTTGACAGGAACAATGAGCAGTTCTTC
NA	NA	TRBV29-1	TRBJ2-3	CSADTGNTDTQYF	TGCAGCGCTGATACAGGGAACACAGATACGCAGTATTTT
NA	NA	TRBV6-6	TRBJ2-1	CASTPSRHNEQFF	TGTGCCAGCACGCCTAGCCGCCACAATGAGCAGTTCTTC
NA	medium-sized	TRBV14	TRBJ1-1	CASSLLGLNTEAFF	TGTGCCAGCAGCCTCCTGGGGCTGAACACTGAAGCTTTCTTT
NA	NA	TRBV21-1	TRBJ2-5	CASSKEDGPRRETQYF	TGTGCCAGCAGCAAAGAGGACGGCCCTAGGAGAGAGACCCAGTACTTC
NA	once	TRBV12-3/TRBV12-4	TRBJ2-2	CASQLTGELFF	TGTGCCAGCCAACTCACCGGGGAGCTGTTTTTT
TRBD1	NA	TRBV2	TRBJ1-1	CASSLQGGTEAFF	TGTGCCAGCAGTCTACAGGGGGGAACTGAAGCTTTCTTT
NA	NA	TRBV29-1	TRBJ2-5	CSVEVAGSSHLETQYF	TGCAGCGTTGAAGTGGCCGGGAGCTCCCACCTAGAGACCCAGTACTTC
NA	NA	TRBV7-8	TRBJ2-3	CASRRILTDTQYF	TGTGCCAGCAGAAGGATCCTCACAGATACGCAGTATTTT
NA	NA	TRBV30	TRBJ2-7	CAWSSQGYHEQYF	TGTGCCTGGAGTAGTCAGGGGTACCACGAGCAGTACTTC
NA	NA	TRBV6-1	TRBJ1-3	CASSEATRSGNTIYF	TGTGCCAGCAGTGAAGCAACCCGCTCTGGAAACACCATATATTTT
TRBD2	NA	TRBV11-3	TRBJ2-1	CASSLERREPLQDEQFF	TGTGCCAGCAGCTTAGAGAGGCGGGAGCCCCTACAAGATGAGCAGTTCTTC
TRBD2	NA	TRBV7-8	TRBJ2-7	CASSLSAGGPGEQYF	TGTGCCAGCAGCTTATCTGCGGGAGGGCCGGGTGAGCAGTACTTC
NA	NA	TRBV10-2	TRBJ2-7	CASSESLGSYEQYF	TGCGCCAGCAGTGAGTCGTTGGGATCCTACGAGCAGTACTTC
TRBD2	NA	TRBV7-9	TRBJ2-2	CASSGGRLAGNTGELFF	TGTGCCAGCAGCGGAGGGCGACTAGCGGGGAACACCGGGGAGCTGTTTTTT
NA	NA	TRBV7-9	TRBJ2-1	CASSLGSSYNEQFF	TGTGCCAGCAGCTTAGGGAGCTCCTACAATGAGCAGTTCTTC
TRBD2	NA	TRBV24-1	TRBJ2-3	CATSALAGGQDTQYF	TGTGCCACCAGTGCCCTAGCGGGAGGGCAAGATACGCAGTATTTT
TRBD2	NA	TRBV11-2	TRBJ2-7	CASSFPAGGSYEQYF	TGTGCCAGCAGCTTTCCAGCGGGAGGATCCTACGAGCAGTACTTC
NA	NA	TRBV27	TRBJ1-1	CASSPQVRMNTEAFF	TGTGCCAGCAGCCCTCAGGTGCGCATGAACACTGAAGCTTTCTTT
TRBD1	NA	TRBV7-9	TRBJ2-7	CASSSWTGGFHEQYF	TGTGCCAGCAGCTCCTGGACAGGGGGCTTCCACGAGCAGTACTTC
NA	NA	TRBV7-9	TRBJ1-1	CAPAPAVEAFF	TGTGCCCCTGCGCCGGCGGTAGAAGCTTTCTTT
NA	NA	TRBV11-3	TRBJ2-5	CASSLERFGTGRSTQYF	TGTGCCAGCAGCTTAGAAAGATTTGGGACCGGAAGATCGACCCAGTACTTC
NA	NA	TRBV10-3	TRBJ2-2	CAVLGSAWLFTNTGELFF	TGTGCCGTACTCGGGAGCGCGTGGCTGTTTACGAACACCGGGGAGCTGTTTTTT
NA	NA	TRBV6-2/TRBV6-3	TRBJ2-7	CASSSSSIGEYF	TGTGCCAGCAGTTCGAGTTCTATAGGGGAGTACTTC
NA	NA	TRBV4-3	TRBJ1-3	CASSQDDGEYSGNTIYF	TGCGCCAGCAGCCAAGACGACGGAGAATACTCTGGAAACACCATATATTTT
NA	NA	TRBV19	TRBJ2-3	CASSTGTRGTDTQYF	TGTGCCAGTAGTACCGGGACACGGGGCACAGATACGCAGTATTTT
NA	NA	TRBV10-3	TRBJ2-2	CAIGGDNTGELFF	TGTGCCATCGGGGGGGACAATACCGGGGAGCTGTTTTTT
NA	NA	TRBV9	TRBJ2-3	CASSGFPLDSTDTQYF	TGTGCCAGCAGCGGGTTCCCCTTGGACTCCACAGATACGCAGTATTTT